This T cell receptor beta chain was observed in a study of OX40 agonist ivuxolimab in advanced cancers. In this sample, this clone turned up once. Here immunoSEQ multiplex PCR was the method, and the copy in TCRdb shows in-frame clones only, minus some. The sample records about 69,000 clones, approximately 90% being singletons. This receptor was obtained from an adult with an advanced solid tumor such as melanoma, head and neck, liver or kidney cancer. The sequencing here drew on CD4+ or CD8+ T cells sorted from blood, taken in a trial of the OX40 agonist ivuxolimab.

The CDR3 DNA follows: TGTGCCAGTAGTATTAAGCAGGGGGCCTATGGCTACACCTTC. Encoded protein: CASSIKQGAYGYTF. V usage is TRBV19 and J usage is TRBJ1-2; 8 bases map to TRBD1. The CDR3 is 14 residues long. The germline CDR1 and CDR2 sequences are LNHDA and SQIVND (reference sequence). The V segment lost 3 bases and the J segment 4 bases; nucleotides outside the gene matches: 4.